The 22 T cell receptor beta chains below come from one sample, sequenced in a study of blood T cells in healthy people across ages. Together with a sample-barcoded 5' primer, a J-beta primer mix was included in a second PCR lasting roughly 6 to 12 cycles. TCRdb called the 5' RACE reads again in MiXCR, with one record for every CDR3 protein. The repertoire includes 850,000 to 1,300,000 distinct CDR3 sequences, around 45% of them detected once, and 15% to 20% sits in the top ten. Sequences were obtained from blood. The source is a woman in her fifties or sixties in good health.

The V gene is TRBV20-1, the J gene TRBJ2-5; either TRBD1 or TRBD2 may fit D (6 bases each). Germline V gene sequence: CDR1 DFQATT, CDR2 SNEGSKA (reference sequence). The V gene lost 3 bases and the J gene lost 4 bases, with 12 bases spanning the gap. This CDR3 has 13 residues. The CDR3 nucleotides read TGCAGTGCTAGTCCCGGGGGCCGAGAGACCCAGTACTTC. Protein sequence: CSASPGGRETQYF.

The rearrangement joins TRBV11-2 to TRBJ1-1; no reliable D call. Trimming pared 3 bases from V and 3 bases from J, leaving 11 bases between. Germline-derived CDR1 and CDR2 are SGHAT and FQNNGV. This CDR3 contains 14 residues. DNA for the CDR3: TGTGCCAGCAGCTTTGAGAGGGCTTACACTGAAGCTTTCTTT. This gives the protein CASSFERAYTEAFF.

This rearrangement joins TRBV7-9 to TRBJ2-7; TRBD2 matches at 8 bases. The trim removed 2 bases at V and 6 bases at J, leaving 6 bases unmatched. The length of the CDR3 is 14 residues. CDR1 and CDR2 from the germline V gene are SEHNR and FQNEAQ (reference sequence). The CDR3 here is CASSLSKRESEQYF. The CDR3 DNA follows: TGTGCCAGCAGCTTATCTAAGCGGGAGTCCGAGCAGTACTTC.

The chain combines TRBV27 with TRBJ2-4; D perhaps matches TRBD1 (6 bases). V dropped 7 bases and J dropped 0 bases, with 19 bases sitting between them. In germline, CDR1 is MNHEY, CDR2 SMNVEV (reference sequence). This CDR3 spans 17 amino acids. The CDR3 region has the DNA TGTGCCAGCAACTTCGTGTTAGGGGGTGAAGCCAAAAACATTCAGTACTTC. It specifies CASNFVLGGEAKNIQYF.

The V and J genes are TRBV6-5 and TRBJ2-1; 14 positions agree with TRBD2. Trimming at V came to 2 bases and at J to 6 bases, leaving 6 bases not matched to a gene. This CDR3 spans 17 amino acids. Looked up from germline, CDR1 is MNHEY and CDR2 is SVGAGI. The CDR3 region has the DNA TGTGCCAGCAGTTACGCGGGACTAGCGGGAGAGGGCAATGAGCAGTTCTTC. It specifies CASSYAGLAGEGNEQFF.

V gene TRBV28 combines with J gene TRBJ2-5; D is perhaps TRBD1 (6 bases). Trimming stripped 6 bases from V and 5 bases from J, with 22 bases between. Germline CDR1 MDHEN, CDR2 SYDVKM. The CDR3 covers 16 residues. CDR3 DNA: TGTGCCAGCAGACAACTTAACTCAGGGGTGAAGGAGACCCAGTACTTC. Protein product: CASRQLNSGVKETQYF.

The chain uses TRBV29-1 and TRBJ2-7, with D uncertain. TRBJ2-5 explains the end of the DNA better; the J call may be wrong. Germline values: CDR1 SQVTM, CDR2 ANQGSEA. This CDR3 is built from 9 residues. The CDR3, as DNA: TGCAGCGTGTCGGGGACCCAGTACTTC. It translates to CSVSGTQYF.

This clonotype was observed a few times. The V and J genes are TRBV3-1 and TRBJ2-5; 9 bases agree with TRBD1. J gave up 3 bases and V 1 base, and 0 bases lay outside the gene matches. The CDR3 runs 14 residues. Germline CDR1 LGHDT, CDR2 YNNKEL (reference sequence). CDR3 bases: TGTGCCAGCAGCCAAGGGGACAGGGAAGAGACCCAGTACTTC. It specifies CASSQGDREETQYF.

The chain recombines TRBV20-1 with TRBJ1-5; D is unclear. CDR1 is DFQATT, CDR2 SNEGSKA, per germline (reference sequence). V dropped 0 bases and J dropped 3 bases, with 12 bases sitting between them. There are 15 residues in the CDR3. CDR3 nucleotide sequence: TGCAGTGCTAGAGATTTGGCAGGTCCCAATCAGCCCCAGCATTTT. It is translated as CSARDLAGPNQPQHF.

The chain uses TRBV6-4 and TRBJ2-1; a weak D match, TRBD2 (6 bases). V was trimmed by 2 bases and J by 0 bases, leaving 8 bases between them. Germline V gives CDR1 MRHNA, CDR2 SNTAGT. The CDR3 extends over 15 amino acids. The CDR3 sequence is CASSDTLASYNEQFF. The CDR3 DNA follows: TGTGCCAGCAGTGACACACTAGCCTCCTACAATGAGCAGTTCTTC.

In the case of this clonotype: Given a much more abundant clone one base away, this may be a read error. The V call is TRBV7-2, the J call TRBJ2-4, with a tentative D call TRBD1 (6 bases). CDR1 is SGHTA and CDR2 is FQGNSA in the germline V gene. CDR3 length: 14 amino acids. CDR3 nucleotide sequence: TGTGCCAGCGGCTTTACAGGGAGAAAAAACATTCAGTACTTC. This encodes CASGFTGRKNIQYF.

This chain connects TRBV9 to TRBJ2-7; 7 positions match TRBD2. This CDR3 comprises 13 residues. Germline V gives CDR1 SGDLS, CDR2 YYNGEE. J gave up 6 bases and V 0 bases, and 3 bases lay outside the gene matches. CDR3 residues: CASSVGVAGEQYF. CDR3 DNA: TGTGCCAGCAGCGTAGGAGTAGCGGGCGAGCAGTACTTC.

Only a few counts were recorded for this clonotype. In DNA form, the CDR3 reads TGTGCCAGCAGAAACTCCGGGACTAGCGGGAAGCAGTACTTC. Translated, it gives CASRNSGTSGKQYF. The chain joins TRBV14 to TRBJ2-7, with 13 bases lining up with TRBD2. V was clipped by 6 bases and J by 8 bases; unmatched bases: 7. CDR1 and CDR2 from the germline V gene are SGHDN and FVKESK. CDR3 length: 14 residues. The variable domain in full, completed from reference TRBV14 and TRBJ2-7, reads EAGVTQFPSHSVIEKGQTVTLRCDPISGHDNLYWYRRVMGKEIKFLLHFVKESKQDESGMPNNRFLAERTGGTYSTLKVQPAELEDSGVYFCASRNSGTSGKQYFGPGTRLTVT.

The DNA of the CDR3 is TGTGCCGGAATTAGGGCGGGGGCCAAGGGCAATCAGCCCCAGCATTTT. It is translated as CAGIRAGAKGNQPQHF. J is TRBJ1-5 and V is TRBV7-2, with D possibly TRBD1 on 6 matching bases. V gave up 11 bases and J gave up 2 bases, with 22 bases separating them. Germline V CDR1 and CDR2: SGHTA, FQGNSA. The CDR3 is made up of 16 amino acids.

The rearrangement joins TRBV5-1 to TRBJ2-1; perhaps TRBD1 as D (6 bases). The CDR3 spans 16 residues. Germline V lookup: CDR1 SGHRS, CDR2 YFSETQ. Trimming cost V 4 bases and J 6 bases, with 20 bases left between them. The CDR3 nucleotides read TGCGCCAGCAGCCAGATTACAGGGAAGCCGGTCAATGAGCAGTTCTTC. Protein: CASSQITGKPVNEQFF.

A few counts support this clonotype. The genes are TRBV9 and TRBJ1-2; D gene uncertain. CDR1 and CDR2 (germline): SGDLS, YYNGEE. CDR3 size: 13 residues. Trimming pared 0 bases from V and 4 bases from J, leaving 7 bases between. The CDR3 DNA reads TGTGCCAGCAGCGTAGTGGCCAGCTATGGCTACACCTTC. Translated: CASSVVASYGYTF.

This clonotype was picked up a small number of times. The CDR3 DNA reads TGTGCCACCGGCACTAGACCAGGGGTCCTCTACGAGCAGTACTTC. It codes for CATGTRPGVLYEQYF. The genes are TRBV15 and TRBJ2-7; D may be TRBD1 (6 bases). Germline V gene data show CDR1 as LNHNV and CDR2 as YYDKDF (reference sequence). Between the trimmed V and J ends, which lost 8 bases and 3 bases, there was a span of 20 bases. CDR3 length equals 15 residues.

Remarks on this clonotype: A much more abundant neighbour one base away suggests this may be a read error. CDR3 bases: TGCGCCAGCAGCCAAGCACTGGGCAGCTACAAGCAGTACTTC. Encoded protein: CASSQALGSYKQYF. The chain links TRBV4-1 to TRBJ2-4; the D is unclear. This CDR3 comprises 14 residues. The ends were cut back, 1 base at V and 13 bases at J, with 17 bases in the middle. Germline V lookup: CDR1 MGHRA, CDR2 YSYEKL.

This clonotype has a single count. This chain links TRBV20-1 with TRBJ2-5; D assignment may be TRBD1 or TRBD2 (5 bases each). The CDR3 is 10 residues long. Germline V gene lookup returns CDR1 DFQATT and CDR2 SNEGSKA (reference sequence). Trimming cost V 5 bases and J 11 bases, with 12 bases left between them. The CDR3 coding sequence is TGCAGTGCTTACGGGGCAGAGCAGTACTTC. Encoded protein: CSAYGAEQYF.

Regarding this clonotype: The junction departs from the called germline gene at one end, perhaps through a read error. J is TRBJ2-7 and V is TRBV13, with TRBD2 identical over 13 bases. Germline CDR1 is PRHDT and CDR2 is FYEKMQ (reference sequence). CDR3 size: 15 residues. CDR3 in DNA: TGTACCAGCAGCGTCGGGACTAGCGGGACCTACGAGCAGTACTTC. Translated: CTSSVGTSGTYEQYF.

This chain connects TRBV20-1 to TRBJ2-7; D unclear. The V end lost 0 bases, the J end lost 1 base, and 19 bases lay between the germline ends. Germline V gives CDR1 DFQATT, CDR2 SNEGSKA (reference sequence). The CDR3 is 17 amino acids. The chain's CDR3 is CSARDPASGAGSYEQYF. DNA of the CDR3: TGCAGTGCTAGAGATCCCGCTAGTGGTGCAGGATCCTACGAGCAGTACTTC.

CDR3 residues: CASSEAVETQYF. DNA of the CDR3: TGTGCCAGCAGTGAAGCGGTGGAGACCCAGTACTTC. J is TRBJ2-5 and V is TRBV2, with D hard to call. The V gene's germline CDR1 is SNHLY and CDR2 FYNNEI. Trimming stripped 0 bases from V and 5 bases from J, with 4 bases between. This CDR3 region has 12 residues.